Only one count was recorded for the clone carrying this T cell receptor beta chain. The antigen is unknown. This record comes from a study of shared clonotypes between healthy human individuals. V was shortened by 4 bases and J by 4 bases, with 10 bases between the two germline ends. The CDR3 loop spans 13 amino acids. Germline loops: CDR1 LGHNA, CDR2 YSLEER. Broader study findings: Shared clonotypes: about 5% naive CD4, under 4% naive CD8, around 2.2% memory CD4, around 0.4% memory CD8.

The table came from immunoSEQ multiplex PCR; TCRdb's copy has only in-frame clones and leaves some out. In the table there are 2 million or so clones, about 95% of which are singletons. CD8 cells regarded as naive lacked CD45RO, were positively chosen for CCR7, and omitted terminally differentiated effector memory CD45RA+ cells. All the donors were Caucasian adults who lived in Nashville, Tennessee. The clonotype comes from a man between 18 and 29 years old in good health. Sequences were obtained from naive CD8+ T cells sorted from blood. This chain links TRBV4-3 with TRBJ1-2, with D tentatively TRBD1 (6 bases). The CDR3 DNA sequence: TGCGCCAGCAGCCCGAGCAGGGGCTATGGCTACACCTTC. This gives the protein CASSPSRGYGYTF.